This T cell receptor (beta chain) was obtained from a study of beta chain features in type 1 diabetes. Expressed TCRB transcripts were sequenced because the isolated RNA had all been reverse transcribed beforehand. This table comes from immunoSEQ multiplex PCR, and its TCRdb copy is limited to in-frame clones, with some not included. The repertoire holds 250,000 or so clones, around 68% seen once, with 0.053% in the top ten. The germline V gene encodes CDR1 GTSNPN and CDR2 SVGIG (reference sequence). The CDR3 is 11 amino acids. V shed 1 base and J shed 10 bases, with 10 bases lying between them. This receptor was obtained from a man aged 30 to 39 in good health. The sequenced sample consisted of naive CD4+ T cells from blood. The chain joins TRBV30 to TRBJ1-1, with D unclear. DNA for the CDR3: TGTGCCTGGAGTGCGAGCTGGGGAGCTTTCTTT. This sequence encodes CAWSASWGAFF.